The 22 T cell receptor beta chains below all came from one sample that was sequenced in a study of shared T cell receptors in the human thymus. Assay used: immunoSEQ multiplex PCR; TCRdb lists only in-frame clones, some missing. The table lists 650,000 to 950,000 clones, 70% to 90% of them singletons. These data were also filed under a second study, of human thymus T cells.

The sequenced material came from thymocytes. The receptors shown here come from a girl less than two years old with a congenital heart defect.

This clone was seen only a few times. This chain connects TRBV5-6 to TRBJ2-3; 7 bases are shared with TRBD1. Germline V gene data show CDR1 as SGHDT and CDR2 as YYEEEE. V lost 0 bases to trimming and J lost 0 bases; unmatched junction nucleotides: 13. There are 19 residues in the CDR3. The CDR3 coding sequence is TGTGCCAGCAGCTTGGGAGATGGGCGACAGGGCTCAAGCACAGATACGCAGTATTTT. This codes for CASSLGDGRQGSSTDTQYF.

The chain uses TRBV9 and TRBJ2-3, with 15 positions matching TRBD2. Trimming took 4 bases from V and 2 from J; bases not matched to a gene: 5. The CDR3 runs 17 residues. The germline gives CDR1 SGDLS, CDR2 YYNGEE. The CDR3 DNA reads as TGTGCCAGCAGCCCGGGACTAGCGGGGGGTCCCACAGATACGCAGTATTTT. Protein: CASSPGLAGGPTDTQYF.

The rearrangement links TRBV7-3 to TRBJ1-6; D is ambiguous. The CDR3 totals 13 residues. Trimming stripped 8 bases from V and 0 bases from J, with 5 bases between. CDR1 is SGHTA, CDR2 FQGTGA, per germline. CDR3: CASASSYNSPLHF. CDR3 bases: TGTGCCAGCGCCAGCTCCTATAATTCACCCCTCCACTTT.

This sequence joins TRBV5-4 and TRBJ2-7; the match to TRBD1 covers 8 bases. CDR1 SGHNT and CDR2 YYREEE come from the germline V gene (reference sequence). CDR3 length: 16 amino acids. J lost 1 base, V lost 1 base, and 7 bases had no gene match. The CDR3 spells CASSLPLRDRSYEQYF. The CDR3 DNA reads as TGTGCCAGCAGCTTGCCCCTCCGGGACAGGTCCTACGAGCAGTACTTC.

The sample holds one count of this clone. The genes are TRBV28 and TRBJ1-2; 9 bases map to TRBD1. The CDR3 extends over 13 amino acids. The V and J ends lost 5 bases and 6 bases, in that order; junction bases with no gene match: 4. The germline V gene has CDR1 MDHEN and CDR2 SYDVKM. This CDR3 reads CASSEQGADGYTF. CDR3 coding DNA: TGTGCCAGCAGTGAACAGGGGGCGGATGGCTACACCTTC.

The chain recombines TRBV27 with TRBJ2-7; 9 bases map to TRBD1. J gave up 2 bases and V 0 bases, and 8 bases lay outside the gene matches. Germline values: CDR1 MNHEY, CDR2 SMNVEV (reference sequence). The CDR3 is 17 amino acids. The CDR3, as DNA: TGTGCCAGCAGTTTATCTACCCGGGACAGGGCTACCTACGAGCAGTACTTC. It is translated as CASSLSTRDRATYEQYF.

V is TRBV15 and J is TRBJ2-1; D is ambiguous. The CDR3 spans 12 residues. V was shortened by 9 bases and J by 14 bases, with 20 bases between the two germline ends. Germline loops: CDR1 LNHNV, CDR2 YYDKDF (reference sequence). CDR3 sequence reads: CATSALSGIKFF. As DNA, the CDR3 is TGTGCCACGAGCGCGTTGTCAGGAATCAAGTTCTTC.

CDR3 nucleotide sequence: TGTGCCAGCAGCGGAGACAGGGCCCCCCAGCCCCAGCATTTT. This encodes CASSGDRAPQPQHF. This chain connects TRBV5-5 to TRBJ1-5; 7 bases align to TRBD1. This CDR3 has 14 amino acids. V shed 4 bases, J shed 7 bases, and the junction held 8 bases outside the gene matches. Germline CDR1 SGHKS, CDR2 YYEKEE (reference sequence).

Concerning this clone itself: Other DNA sequences of this sample code for an identical CDR3. This chain uses TRBV4-3 with TRBJ1-6; a possible D gene is TRBD1 (6 bases). The CDR3 extends over 20 amino acids. The ends were cut back, 0 bases at V and 2 bases at J, with 20 bases in the middle. CDR1 LGHNA and CDR2 YSLEER come from the germline V gene. The CDR3 loop reads CASSQEGLQGTGTYNSPLHF. The DNA of the CDR3 is TGCGCCAGCAGCCAAGAAGGCTTACAGGGAACCGGCACCTATAATTCACCCCTCCACTTT.

The chain carries TRBV19 and TRBJ2-2; tentatively, D is TRBD2 (5 bases). The CDR3 contains 13 residues. Per the germline V gene, CDR1 is LNHDA and CDR2 is SQIVND (reference sequence). Trimming shortened V by 7 bases and J by 6 bases, and 12 bases separated the two germline ends. DNA for the CDR3: TGTGCCAGTAATTCCGGGGTCCCCGGGGAGCTGTTTTTT. This sequence encodes CASNSGVPGELFF.

The chain recombines TRBV7-6 with TRBJ1-2, with TRBD1 matching 9 bases. Germline V gene lookup returns CDR1 SGHVS and CDR2 FNYEAQ. The CDR3 loop spans 22 amino acids. The ends lost 6 bases at V and 0 bases at J; junction bases unmatched: 26. CDR3 sequence: CASRFNPGQGLSPALANYGYTF. CDR3 nucleotide sequence: TGTGCCAGCAGATTCAATCCGGGACAGGGTCTGAGTCCGGCCCTAGCTAACTATGGCTACACCTTC.

The chain links TRBV4-3 to TRBJ1-2, with no clear D. The V end lost 1 base, the J end lost 4 bases, and 7 bases lay between the germline ends. This CDR3 contains 13 residues. In germline, CDR1 is LGHNA, CDR2 YSLEER. The CDR3 spells CASSQGSAYGYTF. The CDR3 DNA reads as TGCGCCAGCAGCCAAGGGAGTGCCTATGGCTACACCTTC.

The rearrangement joins TRBV5-1 to TRBJ2-1; 10 bases are shared with TRBD2. The V segment lost 5 bases and the J segment 2 bases; nucleotides outside the gene matches: 16. This CDR3 contains 19 residues. Germline V gene sequence: CDR1 SGHRS, CDR2 YFSETQ. CDR3 bases: TGCGCCAGCAGGCTGGAGGGTAACCCGGGACTAGCGCCCTACAATGAGCAGTTCTTC. Translation: CASRLEGNPGLAPYNEQFF.

V and J are TRBV6-6 and TRBJ2-5, with a possible D match to TRBD1 (5 bases). CDR1 is MNHNY and CDR2 is SVGAGI in the germline V gene (reference sequence). The germline V and J ends were trimmed by 7 bases and 1 base, with 13 bases remaining between them. The CDR3 extends over 14 amino acids. This CDR3 is CASTLSDSQETQYF. The CDR3 coding sequence is TGTGCCAGCACCCTAAGTGACAGCCAAGAGACCCAGTACTTC.

The V and J genes are TRBV19 and TRBJ1-2; D is undetermined. V lost 0 bases and J lost 3, with 8 bases in between. This CDR3 region has 14 residues. Germline loops: CDR1 LNHDA, CDR2 SQIVND (reference sequence). CDR3 sequence: CASSIEAFDYGYTF. In DNA, the CDR3 is TGTGCCAGTAGTATAGAGGCCTTCGACTATGGCTACACCTTC. Filled out from reference TRBV19 and TRBJ1-2, the complete variable domain reads DGGITQSPKYLFRKEGQNVTLSCEQNLNHDAMYWYRQDPGQGLRLIYYSQIVNDFQKGDIAEGYSVSREKKESFPLTVTSAQKNPTAFYLCASSIEAFDYGYTFGSGTRLTVV.

This chain's CDR3 is CASSGGARYGYTF. The CDR3 DNA reads TGTGCCAGCAGCGGGGGGGCTAGGTATGGCTACACCTTC. J is TRBJ1-2 and V is TRBV5-8; D possibly corresponds to TRBD1 (6 bases). V was clipped by 4 bases and J by 5 bases, with 12 bases between them. Germline values: CDR1 SGHTS, CDR2 YDEGEE. The CDR3 runs 13 residues.

V gene TRBV5-1 combines with J gene TRBJ2-3; D gene ambiguous. V lost 0 bases, J lost 2 bases, and 19 bases lay in between. This CDR3 has 18 residues. Germline CDR1 and CDR2: SGHRS and YFSETQ. CDR3 residues: CASSLGYQIRSPTDTQYF. The CDR3 DNA sequence: TGCGCCAGCAGCTTGGGATACCAAATCAGGTCTCCCACAGATACGCAGTATTTT.

The J gene is TRBJ1-2, the V gene TRBV19; no clear D. Germline V CDR1 and CDR2: LNHDA, SQIVND (reference sequence). V dropped 5 bases and J dropped 6 bases, with 16 bases sitting between them. The CDR3 runs 14 residues. The CDR3 reads CASSLPPGKNGYTF. CDR3 DNA sequence: TGTGCCAGTAGTCTCCCTCCGGGGAAGAATGGCTACACCTTC.

The V call is TRBV7-2, the J call TRBJ2-1, with D possibly being TRBD2 (6 bases). CDR3 length: 17 amino acids. CDR1 is SGHTA and CDR2 is FQGNSA in the germline V gene. The V and J ends lost 5 bases and 4 bases respectively, with 21 bases between them. The CDR3 DNA sequence: TGTGCCAGCAGCCCTAAACCGGGAAGCGGGTTTTACAATGAGCAGTTCTTC. Translation: CASSPKPGSGFYNEQFF.

The chain links TRBV7-8 to TRBJ2-5; 7 bases line up with TRBD1. The CDR3 has 19 amino acids. Germline CDR1 reads SGHVS; CDR2 reads FQNEAQ. V shed 4 bases, J shed 6 bases, and the junction held 23 bases outside the gene matches. CDR3 DNA: TGTGCCAGCAGCTCTCCGACAGGGTCTGTTTGTTTGAATGAGAAGACCCAGTACTTC. Its protein is CASSSPTGSVCLNEKTQYF.

The chain links TRBV2 to TRBJ2-1; 9 bases map to TRBD1. The ends lost 2 bases at V and 8 bases at J; junction bases unmatched: 10. The CDR3 extends over 16 amino acids. Germline V lookup: CDR1 SNHLY, CDR2 FYNNEI. The CDR3: CASSERGDRDCHEQFF. The CDR3 bases are TGTGCCAGCAGTGAAAGGGGGGACAGGGACTGCCATGAGCAGTTCTTC.

J is TRBJ1-6 and V is TRBV5-1, with a possible D match to TRBD1 (6 bases). V was trimmed by 0 bases and J by 3 bases, leaving 10 bases between them. Germline V gene data show CDR1 as SGHRS and CDR2 as YFSETQ. This CDR3 is built from 16 residues. The CDR3 protein is CASSLDTRGYNSPLHF. The CDR3 nucleotides are TGCGCCAGCAGCTTGGATACCAGGGGCTATAATTCACCCCTCCACTTT.